This entry features one TCR beta chain sequence. Original methodology: Estimates of nucleated cell counts were drawn from the amplification of reference gene primers. The repertoire was sequenced with immunoSEQ multiplex PCR; TCRdb's copy has only in-frame clones and lacks some. That table is the source of V, J and clone size, and D and trimming were worked out from the DNA. The table has about 98,000 clones, around nine tenths seen once; the top ten hold 2.5% to 3.5%. This entry comes from a study of blood T cell repertoires in COVID-19. This CDR3 comprises 15 residues. The germline V gene has CDR1 SQVTM and CDR2 ANQGSEA. V shed 3 bases and J 0 bases; nucleotides not matched to a gene: 4.

The sequenced sample was peripheral blood. The gene calls are TRBV29-1 and TRBJ2-1; 8 nucleotides align to TRBD1. This TCR derives from a man over 45 with active or convalescent COVID-19. CDR3 DNA sequence: TGCAGCGTTGACGTGACAGGGGCCTCCTACAATGAGCAGTTCTTC. Protein: CSVDVTGASYNEQFF.